The clone carrying this T cell receptor beta chain has at least ten counts. Molecular barcoding with unique molecular identifiers was used for the TCRbeta library. MiXCR, applied by TCRdb to the PCR reads, yields one record per CDR3 protein. The sample has about 640,000 distinct CDR3 sequences, around 17% seen once. The CDR3 is made up of 14 amino acids. CDR1 and CDR2 from the germline V gene are DFQATT and SNEGSKA (reference sequence). The V and J ends lost 5 bases and 0 bases respectively, with 14 bases between them. This record belongs to a study of T-cell reconstitution after alpha-beta-depleted transplantation in children.

The source is a human donor who donated a stem cell graft to a child with acute myeloid leukemia. The chain couples TRBV20-1 to TRBJ2-7; possibly TRBD2 for D (7 bases). Sequences were derived from PBMCs from the stem cell graft donor, sampled from the stem cell graft. The CDR3 is CSAPARGASYEQYF. The CDR3 DNA is TGCAGTGCTCCGGCACGGGGGGCCTCCTACGAGCAGTACTTC.